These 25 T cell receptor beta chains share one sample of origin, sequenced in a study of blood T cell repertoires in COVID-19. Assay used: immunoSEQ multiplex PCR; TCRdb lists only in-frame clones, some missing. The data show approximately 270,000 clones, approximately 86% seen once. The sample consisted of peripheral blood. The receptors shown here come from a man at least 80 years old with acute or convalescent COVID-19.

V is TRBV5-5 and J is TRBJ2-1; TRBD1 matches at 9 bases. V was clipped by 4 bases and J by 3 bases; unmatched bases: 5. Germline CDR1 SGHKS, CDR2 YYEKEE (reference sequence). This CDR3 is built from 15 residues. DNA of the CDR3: TGTGCCAGCAGCACGGGACAGGGAAACTACAATGAGCAGTTCTTC. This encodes CASSTGQGNYNEQFF.

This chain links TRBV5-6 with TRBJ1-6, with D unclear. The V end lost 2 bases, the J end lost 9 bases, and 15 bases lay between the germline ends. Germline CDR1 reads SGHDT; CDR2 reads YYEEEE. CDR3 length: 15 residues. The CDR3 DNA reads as TGTGCCAGCAGCTTTCTCAGTCGCCCAGGTTCACCCCTCCACTTT. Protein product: CASSFLSRPGSPLHF. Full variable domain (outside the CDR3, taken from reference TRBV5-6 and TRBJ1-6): DAGVTQSPTHLIKTRGQQVTLRCSPKSGHDTVSWYQQALGQGPQFIFQYYEEEERQRGNFPDRFSGHQFPNYSSELNVNALLLGDSALYLCASSFLSRPGSPLHFGNGTRLTVT.

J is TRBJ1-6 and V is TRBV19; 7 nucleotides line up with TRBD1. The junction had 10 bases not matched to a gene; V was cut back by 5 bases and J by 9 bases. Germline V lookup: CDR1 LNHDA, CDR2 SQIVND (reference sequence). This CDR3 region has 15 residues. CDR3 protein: CASSPGAGGASPLHF. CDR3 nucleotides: TGTGCCAGTAGTCCAGGGGCAGGGGGAGCTTCACCCCTCCACTTT.

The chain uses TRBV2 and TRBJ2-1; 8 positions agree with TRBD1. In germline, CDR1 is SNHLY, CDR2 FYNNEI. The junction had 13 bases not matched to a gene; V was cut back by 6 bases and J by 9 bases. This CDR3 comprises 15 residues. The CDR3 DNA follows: TGTGCCAGCAGGACTGGACAGGGTGGAAAGGGTGAGCAGTTCTTC. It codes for CASRTGQGGKGEQFF.

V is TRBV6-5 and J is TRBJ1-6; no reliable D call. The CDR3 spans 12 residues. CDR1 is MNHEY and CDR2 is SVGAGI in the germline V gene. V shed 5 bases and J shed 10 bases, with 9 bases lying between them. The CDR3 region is CASSPSSSPLHF. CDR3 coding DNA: TGTGCCAGCAGTCCGTCCTCGTCACCCCTCCACTTT.

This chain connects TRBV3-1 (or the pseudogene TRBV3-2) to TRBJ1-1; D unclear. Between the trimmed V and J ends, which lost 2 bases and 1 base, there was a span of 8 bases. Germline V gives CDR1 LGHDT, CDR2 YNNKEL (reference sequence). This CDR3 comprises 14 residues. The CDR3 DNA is TGTGCCAGCAGCCAAACAGCGGGGAACACTGAAGCTTTCTTT. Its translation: CASSQTAGNTEAFF.

The CDR3 region has the DNA TGCGCCAGCAGCTTTCTGACAGGGCAGGTACGGAACATTCAGTACTTC. This sequence encodes CASSFLTGQVRNIQYF. The chain combines TRBV5-1 with TRBJ2-4; 7 positions agree with TRBD1. The length of the CDR3 is 16 residues. The V gene end was trimmed by 2 bases and the J gene end by 7 bases; junction bases not matched to a gene: 12. Germline values: CDR1 SGHRS, CDR2 YFSETQ.

For the CDR3, the DNA is TGTGCCAGCAGCTTAGTAGGGGGCAATGAGCAGTTCTTC. Amino acids: CASSLVGGNEQFF. The chain employs TRBV13 and TRBJ2-1; TRBD1 might be the D (6 bases). V was pared by 1 base and J by 6 bases, with 7 bases between. This CDR3 spans 13 amino acids. The germline CDR1 and CDR2 sequences are PRHDT and FYEKMQ (reference sequence).

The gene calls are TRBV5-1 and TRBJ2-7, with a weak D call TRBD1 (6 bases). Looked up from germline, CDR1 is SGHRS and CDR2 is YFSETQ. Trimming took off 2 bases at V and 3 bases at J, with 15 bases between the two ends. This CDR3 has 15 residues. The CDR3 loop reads CASSFGDTGSYEQYF. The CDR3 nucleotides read TGCGCCAGCAGCTTCGGGGATACAGGGAGCTACGAGCAGTACTTC.

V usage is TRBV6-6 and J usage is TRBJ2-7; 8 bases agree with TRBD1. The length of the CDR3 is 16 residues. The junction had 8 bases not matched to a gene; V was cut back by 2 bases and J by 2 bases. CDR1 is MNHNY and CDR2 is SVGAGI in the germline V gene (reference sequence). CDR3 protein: CASSYPQGANPYEQYF. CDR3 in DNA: TGTGCCAGCAGTTACCCCCAGGGGGCAAATCCCTACGAGCAGTACTTC.

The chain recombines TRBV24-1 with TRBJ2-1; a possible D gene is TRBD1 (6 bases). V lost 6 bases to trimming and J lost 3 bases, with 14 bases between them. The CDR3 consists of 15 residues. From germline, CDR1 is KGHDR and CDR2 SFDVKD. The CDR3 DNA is TGTGCCACCAGTCCGACGACAGGCCGCTACAATGAGCAGTTCTTC. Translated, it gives CATSPTTGRYNEQFF.

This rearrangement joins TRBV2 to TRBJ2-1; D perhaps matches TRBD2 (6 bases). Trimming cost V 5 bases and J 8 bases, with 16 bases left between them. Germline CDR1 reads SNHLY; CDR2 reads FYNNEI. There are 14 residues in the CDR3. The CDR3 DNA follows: TGTGCCAGCAGTAAGGGGTGGGAGGAGGATGAGCAGTTCTTC. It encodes CASSKGWEEDEQFF.

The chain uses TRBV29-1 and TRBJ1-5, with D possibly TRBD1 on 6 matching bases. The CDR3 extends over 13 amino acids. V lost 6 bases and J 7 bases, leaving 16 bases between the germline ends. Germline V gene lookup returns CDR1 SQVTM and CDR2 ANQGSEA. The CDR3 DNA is TGCAGCGTCCTAGCGGGCGGGGGCCAGCCCCAGCATTTT. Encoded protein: CSVLAGGGQPQHF.

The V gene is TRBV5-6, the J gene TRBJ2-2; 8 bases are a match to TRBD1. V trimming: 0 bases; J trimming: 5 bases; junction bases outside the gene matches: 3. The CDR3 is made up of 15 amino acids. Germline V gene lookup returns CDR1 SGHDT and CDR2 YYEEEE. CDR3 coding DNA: TGTGCCAGCAGCTTGGTTCGACAGGGGACCGGGGAGCTGTTTTTT. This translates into CASSLVRQGTGELFF.

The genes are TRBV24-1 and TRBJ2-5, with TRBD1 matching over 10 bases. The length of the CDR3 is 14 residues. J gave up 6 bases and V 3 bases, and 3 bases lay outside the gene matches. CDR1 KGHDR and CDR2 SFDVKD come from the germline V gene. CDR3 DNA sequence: TGTGCCACCAGTGATCGGACAGGGGGGAAGACCCAGTACTTC. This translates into CATSDRTGGKTQYF.

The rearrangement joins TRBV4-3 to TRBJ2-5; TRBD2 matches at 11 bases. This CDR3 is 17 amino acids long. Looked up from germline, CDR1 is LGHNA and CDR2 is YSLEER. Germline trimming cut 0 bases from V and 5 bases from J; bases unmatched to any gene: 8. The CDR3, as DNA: TGCGCCAGCAGCCAAGATTATAGCGGGAGGGTATTTGAGACCCAGTACTTC. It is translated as CASSQDYSGRVFETQYF.

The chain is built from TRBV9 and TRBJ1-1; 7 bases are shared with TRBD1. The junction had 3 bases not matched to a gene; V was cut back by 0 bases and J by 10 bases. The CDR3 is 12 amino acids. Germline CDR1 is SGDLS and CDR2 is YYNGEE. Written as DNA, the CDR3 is TGTGCCAGCAGCGTAGGCGAGGGGGCAGCTTTCTTT. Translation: CASSVGEGAAFF.

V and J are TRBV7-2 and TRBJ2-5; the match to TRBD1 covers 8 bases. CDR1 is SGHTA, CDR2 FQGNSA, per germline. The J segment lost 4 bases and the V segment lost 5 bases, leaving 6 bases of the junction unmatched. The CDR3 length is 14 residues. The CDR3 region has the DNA TGTGCCAGCAGCCAGGACAGGGCGGTAGAGACCCAGTACTTC. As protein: CASSQDRAVETQYF.

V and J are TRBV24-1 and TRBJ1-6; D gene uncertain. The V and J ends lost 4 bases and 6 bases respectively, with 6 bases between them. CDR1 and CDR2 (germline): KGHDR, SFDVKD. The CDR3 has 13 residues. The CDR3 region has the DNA TGTGCCACCAGTGAACACGCTAATTCACCCCTCCACTTT. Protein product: CATSEHANSPLHF.

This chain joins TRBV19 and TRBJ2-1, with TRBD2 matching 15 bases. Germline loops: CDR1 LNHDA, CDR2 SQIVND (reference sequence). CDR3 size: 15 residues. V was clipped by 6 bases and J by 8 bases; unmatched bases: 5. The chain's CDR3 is CASSRTSGRGDEQFF. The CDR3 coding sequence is TGTGCCAGTAGCCGGACTAGCGGGAGGGGCGATGAGCAGTTCTTC.

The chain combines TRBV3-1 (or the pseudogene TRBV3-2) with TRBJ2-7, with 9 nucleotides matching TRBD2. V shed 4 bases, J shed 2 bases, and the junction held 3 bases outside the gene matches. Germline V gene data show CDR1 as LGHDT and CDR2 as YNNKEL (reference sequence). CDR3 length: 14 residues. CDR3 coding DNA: TGTGCCAGCAGCCCCGGGACTAGCACCTACGAGCAGTACTTC. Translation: CASSPGTSTYEQYF.

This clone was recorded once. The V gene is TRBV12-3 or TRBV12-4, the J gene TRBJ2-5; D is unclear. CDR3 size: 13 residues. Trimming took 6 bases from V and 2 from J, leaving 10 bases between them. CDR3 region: CASRWAGQETQYF. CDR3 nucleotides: TGTGCCAGCAGATGGGCAGGACAAGAGACCCAGTACTTC.

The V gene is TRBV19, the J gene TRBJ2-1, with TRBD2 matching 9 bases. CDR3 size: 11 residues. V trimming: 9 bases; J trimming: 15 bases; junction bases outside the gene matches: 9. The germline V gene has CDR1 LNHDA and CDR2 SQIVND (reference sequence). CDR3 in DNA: TGTGCCAGCGGTGGCGGGAGGGCTCTGTTCTTC. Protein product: CASGGGRALFF.

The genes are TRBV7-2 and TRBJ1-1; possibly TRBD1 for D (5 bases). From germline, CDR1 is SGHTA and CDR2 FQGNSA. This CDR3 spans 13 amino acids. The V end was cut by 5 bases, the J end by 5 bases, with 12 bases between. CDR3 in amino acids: CASSPGGRTEAFF. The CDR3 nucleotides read TGTGCCAGCAGCCCCGGGGGGAGGACTGAAGCTTTCTTT.

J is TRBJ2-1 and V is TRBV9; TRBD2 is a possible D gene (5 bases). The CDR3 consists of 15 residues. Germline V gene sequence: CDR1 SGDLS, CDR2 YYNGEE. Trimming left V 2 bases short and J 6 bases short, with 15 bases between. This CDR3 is CASSVGRDSLNEQFF. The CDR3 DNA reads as TGTGCCAGCAGCGTGGGCCGGGATTCCCTCAATGAGCAGTTCTTC.